The following is a TCR beta chain sequence with its context. Its antigen is still unknown. The germline V gene has CDR1 SGHAT and CDR2 FQNNGV. V gave up 5 bases and J gave up 4 bases; unmatched junction bases: 7. The CDR3 length is 14 residues. This record belongs to a study of shared clonotypes between healthy human individuals. In the authors' workflow: There were no quality scores in the junction-only immunoSEQ sequences, so filtering differed. Libraries were prepared by immunoSEQ multiplex PCR; TCRdb keeps only in-frame clonotypes and omits some of them. Clonal size and the V and J genes are those of that table, whereas D and trimming came from the DNA. The table includes roughly 2,300,000 clones, about 90% detected once. The study's findings and limits: Investigators collected only blood, and repertoires in tissues likely differ.

Sample: naive CD4+ T cells from PBMCs. Sample subset: CD45RA+ positively selected. The chain carries TRBV11-2 and TRBJ1-1, with TRBD1 identical over 7 bases. The receptor was derived from a young man in good health. Some clones in this sample may be carry-over from other donors' samples. CDR3 in DNA: TGTGCCAGCAGCCCCAGACAGGGACCCACTGAAGCTTTCTTT. Its protein product is CASSPRQGPTEAFF. Based on the CDR3 plus reference TRBV11-2 and TRBJ1-1, the full variable domain is EAGVAQSPRYKIIEKRQSVAFWCNPISGHATLYWYQQILGQGPKLLIQFQNNGVVDDSQLPKDRFSAERLKGVDSTLKIQPAKLEDSAVYLCASSPRQGPTEAFFGQGTRLTVV.